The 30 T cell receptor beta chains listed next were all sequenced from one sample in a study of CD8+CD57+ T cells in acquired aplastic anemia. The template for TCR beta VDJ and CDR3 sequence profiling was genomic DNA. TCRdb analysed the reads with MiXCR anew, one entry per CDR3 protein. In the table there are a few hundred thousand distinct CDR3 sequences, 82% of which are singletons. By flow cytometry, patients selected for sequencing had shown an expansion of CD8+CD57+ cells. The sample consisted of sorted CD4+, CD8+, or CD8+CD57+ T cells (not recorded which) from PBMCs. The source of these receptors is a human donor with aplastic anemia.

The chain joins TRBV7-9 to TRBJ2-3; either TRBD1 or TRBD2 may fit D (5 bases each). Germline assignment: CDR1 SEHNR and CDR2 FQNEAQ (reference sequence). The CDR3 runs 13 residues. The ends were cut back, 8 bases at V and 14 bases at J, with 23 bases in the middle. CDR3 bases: TGTGCCAGCGGGGTTGGGGGAAGAGGGACGAGGTATTTT. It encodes CASGVGGRGTRYF.

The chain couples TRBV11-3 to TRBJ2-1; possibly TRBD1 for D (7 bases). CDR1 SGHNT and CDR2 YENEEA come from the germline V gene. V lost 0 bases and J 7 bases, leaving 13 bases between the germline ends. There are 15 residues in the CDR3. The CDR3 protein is CASSLDLPGGNEQFF. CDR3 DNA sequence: TGTGCCAGCAGCTTAGATCTGCCAGGGGGGAATGAGCAGTTCTTC.

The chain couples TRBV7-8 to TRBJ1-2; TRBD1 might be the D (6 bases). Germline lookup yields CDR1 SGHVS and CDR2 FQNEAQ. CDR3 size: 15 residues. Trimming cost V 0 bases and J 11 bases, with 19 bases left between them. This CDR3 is CASSLATGPNNQYTF. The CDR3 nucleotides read TGTGCCAGCAGCTTAGCGACAGGTCCCAACAATCAGTACACCTTC.

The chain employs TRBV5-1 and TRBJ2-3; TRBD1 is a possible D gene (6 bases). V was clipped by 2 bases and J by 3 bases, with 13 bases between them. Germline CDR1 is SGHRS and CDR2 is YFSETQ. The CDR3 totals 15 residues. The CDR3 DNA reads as TGCGCCAGCAGCTTAGGGGGAGACGATACAGATACGCAGTATTTT. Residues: CASSLGGDDTDTQYF.

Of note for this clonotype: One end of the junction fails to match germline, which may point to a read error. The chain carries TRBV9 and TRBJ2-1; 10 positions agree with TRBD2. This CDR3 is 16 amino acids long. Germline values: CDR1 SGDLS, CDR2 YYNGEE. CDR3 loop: CASSLGLADTDTQQSF. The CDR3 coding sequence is TGTGCCAGCAGCCTAGGACTAGCGGACACAGATACGCAGCAGTCCTTC.

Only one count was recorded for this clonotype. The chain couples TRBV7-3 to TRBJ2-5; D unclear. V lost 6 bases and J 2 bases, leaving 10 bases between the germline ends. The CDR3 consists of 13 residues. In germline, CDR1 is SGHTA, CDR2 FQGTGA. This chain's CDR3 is CASSVGRQETQYF. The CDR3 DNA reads TGTGCCAGCAGTGTCGGCAGGCAAGAGACCCAGTACTTC.

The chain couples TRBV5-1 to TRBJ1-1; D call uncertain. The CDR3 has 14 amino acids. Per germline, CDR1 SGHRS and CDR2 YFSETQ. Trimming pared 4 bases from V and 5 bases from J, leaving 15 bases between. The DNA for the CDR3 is TGCGCCAGCAGCCTTGACCCCGGTGGGACTGAAGCTTTCTTT. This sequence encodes CASSLDPGGTEAFF. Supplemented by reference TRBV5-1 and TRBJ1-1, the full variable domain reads KAGVTQTPRYLIKTRGQQVTLSCSPISGHRSVSWYQQTPGQGLQFLFEYFSETQRNKGNFPGRFSGRQFSNSRSEMNVSTLELGDSALYLCASSLDPGGTEAFFGQGTRLTVV.

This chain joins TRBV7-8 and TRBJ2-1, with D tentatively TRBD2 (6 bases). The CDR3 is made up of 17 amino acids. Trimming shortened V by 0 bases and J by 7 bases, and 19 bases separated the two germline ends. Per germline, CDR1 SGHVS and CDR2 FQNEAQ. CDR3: CASSLAGGPDTQNEQFF. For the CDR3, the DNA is TGTGCCAGCAGCTTAGCGGGAGGTCCCGATACGCAGAATGAGCAGTTCTTC.

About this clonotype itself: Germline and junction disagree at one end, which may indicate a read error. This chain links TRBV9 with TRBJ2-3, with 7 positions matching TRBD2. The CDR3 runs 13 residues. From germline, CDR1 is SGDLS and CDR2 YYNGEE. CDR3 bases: TGTGCCAGCGGAGGAGCGGGGAACATTACGTACTTTTTT. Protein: CASGGAGNITYFF.

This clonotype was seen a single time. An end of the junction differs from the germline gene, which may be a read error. CDR3 in DNA: TGTGCCAGCAGCTTAGGCAGAGATCAAGATACCCAGTACTTT. Translation gives CASSLGRDQDTQYF. V and J are TRBV15 and TRBJ2-3; D is unresolved. CDR1 is LNHNV and CDR2 is YYDKDF in the germline V gene (reference sequence). CDR3 length: 14 amino acids.

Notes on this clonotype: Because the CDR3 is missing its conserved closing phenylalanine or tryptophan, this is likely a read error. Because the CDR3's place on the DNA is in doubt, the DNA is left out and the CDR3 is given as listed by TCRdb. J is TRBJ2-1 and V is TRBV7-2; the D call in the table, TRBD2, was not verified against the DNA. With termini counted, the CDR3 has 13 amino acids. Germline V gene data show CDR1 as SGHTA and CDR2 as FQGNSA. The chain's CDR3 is CASSPGGPAEVRC.

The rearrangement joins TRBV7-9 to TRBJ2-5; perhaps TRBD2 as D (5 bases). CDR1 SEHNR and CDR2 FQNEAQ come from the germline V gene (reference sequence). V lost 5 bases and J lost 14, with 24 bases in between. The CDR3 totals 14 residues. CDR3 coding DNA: TGTGCCAGCAGCAGAGGACCCGGGGAGCTGACTTTTTACTTC. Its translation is CASSRGPGELTFYF.

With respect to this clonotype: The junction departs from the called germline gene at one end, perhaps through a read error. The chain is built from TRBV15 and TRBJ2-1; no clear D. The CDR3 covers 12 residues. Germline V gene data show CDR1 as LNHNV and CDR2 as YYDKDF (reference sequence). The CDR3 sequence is CASSCGLYEQFF. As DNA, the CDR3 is TGCGCCAGCAGCTGTGGTCTCTATGAGCAGTTCTTC.

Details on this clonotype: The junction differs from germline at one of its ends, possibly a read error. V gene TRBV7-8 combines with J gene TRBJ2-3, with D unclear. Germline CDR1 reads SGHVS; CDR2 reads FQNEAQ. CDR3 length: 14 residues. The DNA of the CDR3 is TGTGCCAGCAGCTTTGATCCAGGCGCCGCAGCCCTGTACTTT. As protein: CASSFDPGAAALYF.

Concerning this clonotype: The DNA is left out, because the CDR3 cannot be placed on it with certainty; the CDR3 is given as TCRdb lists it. The CDR3 loop is CASSWTDEQFFGPF. This rearrangement joins TRBV7-9 to TRBJ1-6. The CDR3 has 14 residues if both end residues are counted. Germline V gives CDR1 SEHNR, CDR2 FQNEAQ (reference sequence).

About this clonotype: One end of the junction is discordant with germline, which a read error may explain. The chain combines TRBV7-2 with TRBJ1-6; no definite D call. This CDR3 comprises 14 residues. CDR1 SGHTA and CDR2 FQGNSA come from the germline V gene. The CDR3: CASSFHTNGWRVQF. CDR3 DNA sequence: TGTGCCAGCAGCTTTCATACAAACGGGTGGCGCGTTCAGTTT.

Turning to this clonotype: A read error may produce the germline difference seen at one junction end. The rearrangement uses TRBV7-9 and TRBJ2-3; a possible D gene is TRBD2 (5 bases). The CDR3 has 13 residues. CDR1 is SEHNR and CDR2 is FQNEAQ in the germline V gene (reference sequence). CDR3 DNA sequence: TGTGCCAGCAGCGACGCGGGCACAGACGCGCAGAACTTT. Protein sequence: CASSDAGTDAQNF.

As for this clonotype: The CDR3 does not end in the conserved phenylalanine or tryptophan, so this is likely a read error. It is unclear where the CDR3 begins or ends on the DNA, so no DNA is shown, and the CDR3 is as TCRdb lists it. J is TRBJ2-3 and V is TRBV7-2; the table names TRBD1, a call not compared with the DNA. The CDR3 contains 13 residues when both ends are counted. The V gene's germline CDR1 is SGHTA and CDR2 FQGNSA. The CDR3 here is CASRYGGAANYGY.

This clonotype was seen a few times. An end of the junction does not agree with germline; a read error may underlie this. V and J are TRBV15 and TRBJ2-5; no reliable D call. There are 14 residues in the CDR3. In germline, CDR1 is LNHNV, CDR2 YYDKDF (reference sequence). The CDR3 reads CATSRGSSFVDRIF. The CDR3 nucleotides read TGTGCCACCAGCAGGGGCTCCAGCTTTGTGGACCGGATCTTC.

The CDR3 sequence: CASGGTPVVLNTEQFF. The CDR3 DNA reads TGTGCCAGCGGAGGGACTCCCGTCGTCTTGAACACTGAACAGTTCTTC. V usage is TRBV7-3 and J usage is TRBJ2-1; a possible D gene is TRBD2 (6 bases). Trimming cost V 8 bases and J 13 bases, with 30 bases left between them. Germline V gives CDR1 SGHTA, CDR2 FQGTGA. This CDR3 is built from 16 residues.

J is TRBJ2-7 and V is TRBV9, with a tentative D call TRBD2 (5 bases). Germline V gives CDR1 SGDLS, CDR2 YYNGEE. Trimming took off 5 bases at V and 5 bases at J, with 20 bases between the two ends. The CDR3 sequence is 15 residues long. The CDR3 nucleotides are TGTGCCAGCAGTGGGCTAGAGCCCCTACTAGACGAGCAGTACTTC. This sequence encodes CASSGLEPLLDEQYF.

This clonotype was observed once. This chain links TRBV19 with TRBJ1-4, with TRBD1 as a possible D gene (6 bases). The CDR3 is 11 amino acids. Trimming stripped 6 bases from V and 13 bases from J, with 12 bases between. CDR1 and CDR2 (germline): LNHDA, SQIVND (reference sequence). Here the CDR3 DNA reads TGTGCCAGTAGGACGGGGGGCGCACTGTTTTTT. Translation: CASRTGGALFF.

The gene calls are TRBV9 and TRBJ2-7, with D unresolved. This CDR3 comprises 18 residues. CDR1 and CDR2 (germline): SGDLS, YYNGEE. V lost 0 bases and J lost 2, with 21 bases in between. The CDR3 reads CASSVGTARNQPPYEQYV. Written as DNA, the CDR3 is TGTGCCAGCAGCGTAGGGACCGCCCGAAATCAGCCCCCCTACGAGCAGTACGTC.

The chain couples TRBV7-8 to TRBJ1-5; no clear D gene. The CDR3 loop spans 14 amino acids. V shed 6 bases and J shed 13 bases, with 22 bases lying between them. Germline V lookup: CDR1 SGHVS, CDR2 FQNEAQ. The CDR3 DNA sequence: TGTGCCAGCAGTGATGCTGATAGCAATCATCCGCAGCATTTT. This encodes CASSDADSNHPQHF.

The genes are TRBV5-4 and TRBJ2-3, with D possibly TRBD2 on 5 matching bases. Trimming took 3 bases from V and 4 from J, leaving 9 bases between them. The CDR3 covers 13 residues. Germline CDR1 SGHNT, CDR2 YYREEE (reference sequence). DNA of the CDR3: TGTGCCAGCAGCTATGGTAGCGCAGATACGCAGTATTTT. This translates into CASSYGSADTQYF.

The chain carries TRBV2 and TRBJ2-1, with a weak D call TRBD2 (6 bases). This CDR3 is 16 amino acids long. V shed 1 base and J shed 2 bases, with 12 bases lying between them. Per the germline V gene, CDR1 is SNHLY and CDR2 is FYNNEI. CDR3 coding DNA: TGTGCCAGCAGTGAAGTGGTTAGCGGAGCCTACAATGAGCAGTTCTTC. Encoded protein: CASSEVVSGAYNEQFF.

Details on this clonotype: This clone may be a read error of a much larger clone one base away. The CDR3 spells CASSFQRSGWSDEAFF. The CDR3 DNA reads TGTGCCAGCAGCTTTCAAAGAAGCGGGTGGAGCGATGAGGCTTTCTTT. V usage is TRBV7-2 and J usage is TRBJ1-1, with D unclear. Germline CDR1 and CDR2: SGHTA and FQGNSA. The CDR3 totals 16 residues. The V gene lost 3 bases and the J gene lost 11 bases, with 25 bases spanning the gap.

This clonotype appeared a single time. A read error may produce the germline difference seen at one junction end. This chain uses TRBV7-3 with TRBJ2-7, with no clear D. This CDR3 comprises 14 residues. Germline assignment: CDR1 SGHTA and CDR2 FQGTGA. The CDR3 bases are TGTGCCAGCACCCCCGCAGGCAGCCCCTACGAGCAGAACTTC. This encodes CASTPAGSPYEQNF. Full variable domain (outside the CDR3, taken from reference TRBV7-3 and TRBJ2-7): GAGVSQTPSNKVTEKGKYVELRCDPISGHTALYWYRQSLGQGPEFLIYFQGTGAADDSGLPNDRFFAVRPEGSVSTLKIQRTERGDSAVYLCASTPAGSPYEQNFGPGTRLTVT.

CDR3 amino acids: CASKLGGQGPTDTQYF. In nucleotides, the CDR3 is TGTGCCAGCAAGTTAGGGGGACAGGGGCCTACAGATACGCAGTATTTT. This rearrangement joins TRBV6-1 to TRBJ2-3, with TRBD1 identical over 10 bases. After removal of 7 bases from V and 3 bases from J, the junction contained 10 bases not matched to a gene. The CDR3 loop spans 16 amino acids. Germline V lookup: CDR1 MNHNS, CDR2 SASEGT.

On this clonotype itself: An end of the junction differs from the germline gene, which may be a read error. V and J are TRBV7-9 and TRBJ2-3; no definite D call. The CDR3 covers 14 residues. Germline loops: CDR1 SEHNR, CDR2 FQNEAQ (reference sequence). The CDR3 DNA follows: TGTGCCAGCAGCTCCGCAGGTACGCACGATTTTGAGTCATTT. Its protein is CASSSAGTHDFESF.